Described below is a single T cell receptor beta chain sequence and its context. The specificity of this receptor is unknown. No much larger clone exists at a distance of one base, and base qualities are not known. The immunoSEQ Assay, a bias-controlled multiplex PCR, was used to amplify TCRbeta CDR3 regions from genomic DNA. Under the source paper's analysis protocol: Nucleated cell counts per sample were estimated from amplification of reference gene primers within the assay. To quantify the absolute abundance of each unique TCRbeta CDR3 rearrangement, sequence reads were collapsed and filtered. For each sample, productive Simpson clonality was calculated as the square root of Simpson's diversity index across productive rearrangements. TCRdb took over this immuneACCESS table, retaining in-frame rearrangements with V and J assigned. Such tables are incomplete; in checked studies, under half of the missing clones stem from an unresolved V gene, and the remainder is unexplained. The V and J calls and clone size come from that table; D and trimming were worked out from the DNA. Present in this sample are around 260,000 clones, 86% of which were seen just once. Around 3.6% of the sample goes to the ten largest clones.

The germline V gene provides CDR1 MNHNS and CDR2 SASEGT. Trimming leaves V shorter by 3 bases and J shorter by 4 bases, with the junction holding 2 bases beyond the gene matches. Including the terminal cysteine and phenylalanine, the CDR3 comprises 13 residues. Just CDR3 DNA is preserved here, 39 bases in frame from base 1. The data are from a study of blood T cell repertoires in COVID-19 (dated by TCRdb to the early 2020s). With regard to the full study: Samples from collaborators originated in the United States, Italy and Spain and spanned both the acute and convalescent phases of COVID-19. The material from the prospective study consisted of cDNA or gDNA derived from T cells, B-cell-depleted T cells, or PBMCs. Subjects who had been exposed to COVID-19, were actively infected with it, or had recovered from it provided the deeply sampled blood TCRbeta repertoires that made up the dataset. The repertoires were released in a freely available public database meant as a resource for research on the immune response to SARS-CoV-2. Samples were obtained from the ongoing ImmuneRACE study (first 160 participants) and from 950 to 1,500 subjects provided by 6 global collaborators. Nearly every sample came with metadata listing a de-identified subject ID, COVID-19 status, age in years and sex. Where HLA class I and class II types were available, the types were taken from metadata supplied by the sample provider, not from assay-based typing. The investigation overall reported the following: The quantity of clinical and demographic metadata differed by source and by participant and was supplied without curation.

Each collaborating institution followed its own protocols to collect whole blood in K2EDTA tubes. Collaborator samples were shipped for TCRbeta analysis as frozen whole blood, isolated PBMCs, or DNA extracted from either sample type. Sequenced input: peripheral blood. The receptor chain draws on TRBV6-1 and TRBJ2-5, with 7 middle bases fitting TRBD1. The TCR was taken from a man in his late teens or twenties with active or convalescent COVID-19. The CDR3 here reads CASSDTGAETQYF. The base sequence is TGTGCCAGCAGTGACACAGGGGCAGAGACCCAGTACTTC.